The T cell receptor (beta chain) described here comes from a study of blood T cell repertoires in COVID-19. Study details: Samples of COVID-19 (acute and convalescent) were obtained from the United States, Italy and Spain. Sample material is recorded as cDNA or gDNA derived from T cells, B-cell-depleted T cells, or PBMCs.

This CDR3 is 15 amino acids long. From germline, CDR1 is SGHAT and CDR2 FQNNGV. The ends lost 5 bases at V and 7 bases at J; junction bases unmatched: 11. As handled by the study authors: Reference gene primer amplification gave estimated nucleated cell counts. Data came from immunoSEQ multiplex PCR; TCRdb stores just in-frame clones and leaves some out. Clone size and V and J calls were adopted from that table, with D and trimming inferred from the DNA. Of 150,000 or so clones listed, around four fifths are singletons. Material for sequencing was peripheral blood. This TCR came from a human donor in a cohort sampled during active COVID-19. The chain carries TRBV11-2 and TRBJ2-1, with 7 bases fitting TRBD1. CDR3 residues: CASSGWDRNNNEQFF. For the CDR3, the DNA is TGTGCCAGCAGCGGTTGGGACAGAAACAATAATGAGCAGTTCTTC.